The sample holds one count of the clone carrying this TCR beta chain. The data are from a study of blood T cell repertoires in COVID-19. Across the study: Samples came from the United States, Italy and Spain, spanning acute and convalescent COVID-19.

The V end was cut by 6 bases, the J end by 8 bases, with 19 bases between. CDR3 length equals 14 residues. Germline CDR1 is MNHEY and CDR2 is SMNVEV (reference sequence). Authors' processing steps: Amplification of reference gene primers was used by the study to estimate nucleated cell counts. This table comes from immunoSEQ multiplex PCR, and its TCRdb copy is limited to in-frame clones, with some not included. V and J calls and clone size are given by that table; D and trimming were obtained from the DNA. The sample shows around 310,000 clones, around 87% of them seen only once. The rearrangement links TRBV27 to TRBJ1-2, with a tentative D call TRBD1 (6 bases). The TCR comes from a woman aged 40 to 49 with COVID-19, enrolled during active disease. The sample taken for sequencing was peripheral blood. The CDR3 loop is CASRQRDMRGGYTF. DNA of the CDR3: TGTGCCAGCAGGCAAAGGGACATGCGAGGCGGCTACACCTTC.